This T cell receptor beta chain was documented in a study of PD-L1 blockade in urothelial cancer. Germline V gene data show CDR1 as LNHDA and CDR2 as SQIVND (reference sequence). This CDR3 is built from 17 residues. After removal of 10 bases from V and 0 bases from J, the junction contained 15 bases not matched to a gene. Noted time point: pretreatment peripheral blood. Sequencing was performed with immunoSEQ multiplex PCR; in TCRdb, only in-frame clones are kept and a portion is missing. Of tens of thousands of clones in the sample, 84% are singletons; the top ten hold 8% to 10%. The chain is built from TRBV19 and TRBJ1-5, with 7 bases identical to TRBD1. The source was PBMCs, collected around atezolizumab (anti-PD-L1) treatment. The TCR was taken from a woman aged 65 to 85 with urothelial cancer. CDR3 bases: TGTGCCACTAAGCAGAACAGGGGCCAGTATAGCAATCAGCCCCAGCATTTT. It encodes CATKQNRGQYSNQPQHF.